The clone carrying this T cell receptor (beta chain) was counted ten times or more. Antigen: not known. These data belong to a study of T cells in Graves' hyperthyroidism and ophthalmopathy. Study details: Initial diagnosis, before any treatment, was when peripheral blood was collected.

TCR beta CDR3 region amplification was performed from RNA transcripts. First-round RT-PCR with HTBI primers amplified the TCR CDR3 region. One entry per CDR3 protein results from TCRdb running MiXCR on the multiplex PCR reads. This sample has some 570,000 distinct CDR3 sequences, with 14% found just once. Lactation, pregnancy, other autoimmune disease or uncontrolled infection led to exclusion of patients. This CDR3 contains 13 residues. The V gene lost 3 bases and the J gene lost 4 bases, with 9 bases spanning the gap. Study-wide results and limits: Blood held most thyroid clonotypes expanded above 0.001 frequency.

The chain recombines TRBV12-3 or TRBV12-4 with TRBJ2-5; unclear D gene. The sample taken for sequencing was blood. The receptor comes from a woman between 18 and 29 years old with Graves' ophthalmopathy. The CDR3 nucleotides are TGTGCCAGCAGTTTGAGGATGTCAGAGACCCAGTACTTC. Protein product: CASSLRMSETQYF.